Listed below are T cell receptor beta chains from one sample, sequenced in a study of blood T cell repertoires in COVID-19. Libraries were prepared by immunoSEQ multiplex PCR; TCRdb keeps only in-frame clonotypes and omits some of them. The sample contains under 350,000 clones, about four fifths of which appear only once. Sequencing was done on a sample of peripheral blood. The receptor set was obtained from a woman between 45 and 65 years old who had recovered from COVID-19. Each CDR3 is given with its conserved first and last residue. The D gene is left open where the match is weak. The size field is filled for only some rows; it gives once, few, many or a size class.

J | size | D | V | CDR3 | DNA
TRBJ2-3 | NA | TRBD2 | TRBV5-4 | CASSSGLAGGSTDTQYF | TGTGCCAGCAGCTCCGGACTAGCGGGAGGTAGCACAGATACGCAGTATTTT
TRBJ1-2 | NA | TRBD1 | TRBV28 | CASSLQGARGYTF | TGTGCCAGCAGCCTCCAGGGGGCAAGGGGCTACACCTTC
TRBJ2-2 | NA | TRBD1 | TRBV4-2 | CASSQRVQGAGTGELFF | TGTGCCAGCAGCCAACGAGTTCAGGGGGCTGGCACCGGGGAGCTGTTTTTT
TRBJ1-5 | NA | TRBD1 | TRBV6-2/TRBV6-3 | CASSPTTGPLSQPQHF | TGTGCCAGCAGCCCCACGACAGGGCCCCTCTCTCAGCCCCAGCATTTT
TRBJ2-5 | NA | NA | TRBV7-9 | CASSLALTAQKQETQYF | TGTGCCAGCAGCTTAGCGCTTACAGCCCAAAAACAAGAGACCCAGTACTTC
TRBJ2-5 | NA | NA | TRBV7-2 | CASSLSMSGLQETQYF | TGTGCCAGCAGCTTATCTATGAGCGGACTACAAGAGACCCAGTACTTC
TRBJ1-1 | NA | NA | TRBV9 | CASSEHWGGNTEAFF | TGTGCCAGCAGCGAACACTGGGGGGGTAACACTGAAGCTTTCTTT
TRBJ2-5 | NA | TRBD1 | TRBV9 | CASSVEGQGAGETQYF | TGTGCCAGCAGCGTAGAGGGACAGGGTGCGGGGGAGACCCAGTACTTC
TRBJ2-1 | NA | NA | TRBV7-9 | CASSLDGSSYNEQFF | TGTGCCAGCAGCTTAGACGGGAGCTCCTACAATGAGCAGTTCTTC
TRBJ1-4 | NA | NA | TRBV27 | CASGDNEKLFF | TGTGCCTCGGGTGATAATGAAAAACTGTTTTTT
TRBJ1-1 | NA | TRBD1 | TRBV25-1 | CASSASGQGRTEAFF | TGTGCCAGCAGTGCTTCAGGACAGGGACGGACTGAAGCTTTCTTT
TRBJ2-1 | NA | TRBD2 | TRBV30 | CAWRPGLAGLREQFF | TGTGCCTGGCGACCGGGACTAGCGGGACTCAGGGAGCAGTTCTTC
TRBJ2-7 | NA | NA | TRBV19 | CASSTPTDAYEQYF | TGTGCCAGTAGTACCCCGACAGATGCCTACGAGCAGTACTTC
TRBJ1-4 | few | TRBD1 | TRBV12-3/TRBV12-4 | CASSGQGEKLFF | TGTGCCAGTAGCGGACAGGGAGAAAAACTGTTTTTT
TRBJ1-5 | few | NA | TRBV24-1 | CATPDSHSNQPQHF | TGTGCCACCCCGGACAGCCATAGCAATCAGCCCCAGCATTTT
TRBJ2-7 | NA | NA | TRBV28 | CASSLGGASSYEQYF | TGTGCCAGCAGTTTAGGGGGGGCAAGCTCCTACGAGCAGTACTTC
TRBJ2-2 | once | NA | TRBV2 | CASRRLANTGELFF | TGTGCCAGCAGGCGACTAGCGAACACCGGGGAGCTGTTTTTT
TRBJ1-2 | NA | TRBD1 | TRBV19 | CASSMGWGQLYLGYTF | TGTGCCAGTAGTATGGGTTGGGGACAGCTCTACCTGGGCTACACCTTC
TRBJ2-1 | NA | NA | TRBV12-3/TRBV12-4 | CASSLGTDEQFF | TGTGCCAGCAGTTTAGGGACAGATGAGCAGTTCTTC
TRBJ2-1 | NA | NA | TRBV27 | CASNQGEVDEQFF | TGTGCCAGCAACCAAGGTGAGGTCGATGAGCAGTTCTTC
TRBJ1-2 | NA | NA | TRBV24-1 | CATGSGSGYTF | TGTGCCACGGGCTCCGGGAGTGGCTACACCTTC
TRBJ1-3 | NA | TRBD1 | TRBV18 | CASSSGQGFGNTIYF | TGTGCCAGCTCATCGGGACAGGGGTTTGGAAACACCATATATTTT
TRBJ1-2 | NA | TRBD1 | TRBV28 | CASRQGAYYGYTF | TGTGCCAGCAGACAGGGGGCCTACTATGGCTACACCTTC
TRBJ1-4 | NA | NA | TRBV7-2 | CASSPQTGPNEKLFF | TGTGCCAGCAGCCCTCAGACAGGACCGAATGAAAAACTGTTTTTT
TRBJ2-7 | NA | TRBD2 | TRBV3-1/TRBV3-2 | CASSQKGAGGNYEQYF | TGTGCCAGCAGCCAAAAGGGGGCGGGAGGGAACTACGAGCAGTACTTC
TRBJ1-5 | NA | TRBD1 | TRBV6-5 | CASSYSYRGNQPQHF | TGTGCCAGCAGTTACTCTTACAGGGGTAATCAGCCCCAGCATTTT
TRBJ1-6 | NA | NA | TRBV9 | CASSATRGNSPLHF | TGTGCCAGCAGCGCTACACGGGGTAATTCACCCCTCCACTTT
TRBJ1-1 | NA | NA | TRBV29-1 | CSVTVGGDTEAFF | TGCAGCGTTACCGTGGGGGGTGACACTGAAGCTTTCTTT